This T cell receptor (beta chain) was identified during a study of control samples from healthy donors and cancer patients. Germline assignment: CDR1 SGHRS and CDR2 YFSETQ. This CDR3 has 14 amino acids. V was trimmed by 0 bases and J by 6 bases, leaving 12 bases between them. Sequenced by immunoSEQ multiplex PCR; TCRdb stores in-frame clones only, minus some. The sample has about 63,000 clones; around 85% are singletons. The sample consisted of blood. The V call is TRBV5-1, the J call TRBJ1-2; D might be TRBD1 (6 bases). This sequence was found in a middle-aged man in good health. In DNA, the CDR3 is TGCGCCAGCAGCTTGGAGACAGGCCTTGATGGCTACACCTTC. Protein sequence: CASSLETGLDGYTF.